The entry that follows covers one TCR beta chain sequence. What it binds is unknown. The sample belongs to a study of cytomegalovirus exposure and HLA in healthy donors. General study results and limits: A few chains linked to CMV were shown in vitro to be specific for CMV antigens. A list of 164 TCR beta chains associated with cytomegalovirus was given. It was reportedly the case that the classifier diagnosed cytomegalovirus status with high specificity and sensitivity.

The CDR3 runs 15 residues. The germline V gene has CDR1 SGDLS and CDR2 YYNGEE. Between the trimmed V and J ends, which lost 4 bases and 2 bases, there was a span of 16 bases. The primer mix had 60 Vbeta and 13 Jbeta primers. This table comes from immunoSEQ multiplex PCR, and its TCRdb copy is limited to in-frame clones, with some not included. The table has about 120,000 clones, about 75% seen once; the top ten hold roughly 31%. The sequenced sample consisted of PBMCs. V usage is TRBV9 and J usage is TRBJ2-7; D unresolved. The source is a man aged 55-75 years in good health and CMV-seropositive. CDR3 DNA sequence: TGTGCCAGCAGCTTTAGTAGTAGCCCGACCTACGAGCAGTACTTC. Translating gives CASSFSSSPTYEQYF.